This TCR beta chain came from a study of regulatory T cells in long-lasting Graves disease. Study in general: Graves' disease counted as persistent after over 5 years of antithyroid drugs with positive TSH receptor antibodies.

This clonotype occurred many times. The time point was: persistent/refractory GD, antithyroid drugs over 5 years with positive TRAb. RNA from PBMCs was the source of the TCR library. Enrollment of patients was through an endocrinology department in Xi'an, China. Germline V CDR1 and CDR2: MDHEN, SYDVKM. The CDR3 sequence is 18 residues long. V was shortened by 5 bases and J by 0 bases, with 17 bases between the two germline ends. Relying on iRepertoire HTBI primers and Arm-PCR of CDR3 regions, the team built TCR beta libraries. TCRdb re-called the multiplex PCR reads through MiXCR, storing one row per CDR3 protein. This table has 450,000 or so distinct CDR3 sequences, about a fifth appearing once.

The chain couples TRBV28 to TRBJ1-6, with D uncertain. This sequence was found in a female donor with Graves disease. The sequencing used peripheral blood mononuclear cells (PBMCs), collected when the disease was refractory, from a patient treated with antithyroid drugs. The CDR3 coding sequence is TGTGCCAGCAGTCCCCGGTGGGTGACCAGCTCCTATAATTCACCCCTCCACTTT. Its protein is CASSPRWVTSSYNSPLHF. Full variable domain (outside the CDR3, taken from reference TRBV28 and TRBJ1-6): DVKVTQSSRYLVKRTGEKVFLECVQDMDHENMFWYRQDPGLGLRLIYFSYDVKMKEKGDIPEGYSVSREKKERFSLILESASTNQTSMYLCASSPRWVTSSYNSPLHFGNGTRLTVT.